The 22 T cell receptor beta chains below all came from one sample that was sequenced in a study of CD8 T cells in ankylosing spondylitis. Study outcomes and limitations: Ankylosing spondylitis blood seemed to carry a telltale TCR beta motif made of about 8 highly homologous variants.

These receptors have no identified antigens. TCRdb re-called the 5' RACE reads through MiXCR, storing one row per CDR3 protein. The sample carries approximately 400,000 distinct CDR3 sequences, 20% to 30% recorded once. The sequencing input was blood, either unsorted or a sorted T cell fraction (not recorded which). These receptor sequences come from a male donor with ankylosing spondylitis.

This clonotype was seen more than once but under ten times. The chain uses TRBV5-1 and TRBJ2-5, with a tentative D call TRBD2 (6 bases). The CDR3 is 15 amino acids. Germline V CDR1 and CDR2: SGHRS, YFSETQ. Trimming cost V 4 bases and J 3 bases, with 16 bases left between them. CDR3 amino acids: CASSPQTGTEETQYF. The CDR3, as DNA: TGCGCCAGCAGCCCGCAGACCGGGACTGAAGAGACCCAGTACTTC.

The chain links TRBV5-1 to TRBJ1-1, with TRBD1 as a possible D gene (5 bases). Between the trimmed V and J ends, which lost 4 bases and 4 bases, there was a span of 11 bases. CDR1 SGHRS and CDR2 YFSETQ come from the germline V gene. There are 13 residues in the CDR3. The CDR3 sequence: CASSVSGGTEAFF. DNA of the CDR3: TGCGCCAGCAGCGTTAGTGGGGGCACTGAAGCTTTCTTT.

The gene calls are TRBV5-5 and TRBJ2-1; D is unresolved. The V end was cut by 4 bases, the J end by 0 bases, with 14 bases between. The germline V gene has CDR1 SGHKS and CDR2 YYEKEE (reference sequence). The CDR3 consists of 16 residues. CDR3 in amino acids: CASSTLTGSSYNEQFF. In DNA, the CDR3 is TGTGCCAGCAGCACGCTAACGGGCAGCTCCTACAATGAGCAGTTCTTC.

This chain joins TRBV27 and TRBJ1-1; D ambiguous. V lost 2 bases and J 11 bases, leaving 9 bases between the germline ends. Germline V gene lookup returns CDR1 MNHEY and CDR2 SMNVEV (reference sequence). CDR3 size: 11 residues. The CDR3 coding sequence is TGTGCCAGCAGTTTACAGAAGGGCGCTTTCTTT. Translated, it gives CASSLQKGAFF.

The CDR3 region has the DNA TGTGCCACCAGTATGGTGAACACCGGGGAGCTGTTTTTT. The encoded protein is CATSMVNTGELFF. J is TRBJ2-2 and V is TRBV15; D not resolved. The CDR3 is made up of 13 amino acids. The germline V and J ends were trimmed by 6 bases and 1 base, with 6 bases remaining between them. Germline V CDR1 and CDR2: LNHNV, YYDKDF (reference sequence).

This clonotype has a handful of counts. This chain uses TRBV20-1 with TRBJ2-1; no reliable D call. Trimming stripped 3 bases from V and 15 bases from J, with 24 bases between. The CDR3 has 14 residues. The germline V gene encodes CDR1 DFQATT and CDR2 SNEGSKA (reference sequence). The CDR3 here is CSASRAGRAEKGFF. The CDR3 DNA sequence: TGCAGTGCTAGTCGTGCTGGTAGGGCGGAGAAGGGGTTCTTC.

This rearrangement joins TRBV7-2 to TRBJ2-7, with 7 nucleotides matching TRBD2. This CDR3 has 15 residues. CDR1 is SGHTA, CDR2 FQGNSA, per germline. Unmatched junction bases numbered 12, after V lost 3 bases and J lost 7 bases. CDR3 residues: CASSLPGGLPREQYF. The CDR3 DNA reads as TGTGCCAGCAGCTTGCCGGGAGGCCTCCCCCGAGAGCAGTACTTC.

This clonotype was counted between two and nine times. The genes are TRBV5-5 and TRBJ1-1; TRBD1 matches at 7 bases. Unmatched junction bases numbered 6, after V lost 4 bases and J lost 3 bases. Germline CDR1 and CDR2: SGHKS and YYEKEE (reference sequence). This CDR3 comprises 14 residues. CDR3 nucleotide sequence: TGTGCCAGCAGCCCTACGACAGGGCACACTGAAGCTTTCTTT. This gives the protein CASSPTTGHTEAFF.

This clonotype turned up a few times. Here the CDR3 DNA reads TGCAGTGCTAGAGTTGACCCCTACGAGCAGTACTTC. This sequence encodes CSARVDPYEQYF. This chain connects TRBV20-1 to TRBJ2-7; D is ambiguous. CDR3 length: 12 amino acids. Trimming left V 1 base short and J 2 bases short, with 6 bases between. Germline V gene sequence: CDR1 DFQATT, CDR2 SNEGSKA (reference sequence).

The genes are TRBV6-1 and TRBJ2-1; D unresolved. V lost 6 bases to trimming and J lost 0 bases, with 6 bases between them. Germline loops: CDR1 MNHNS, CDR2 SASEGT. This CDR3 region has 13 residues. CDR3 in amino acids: CASRLDSYNEQFF. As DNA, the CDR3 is TGTGCCAGCAGACTGGACTCCTACAATGAGCAGTTCTTC.

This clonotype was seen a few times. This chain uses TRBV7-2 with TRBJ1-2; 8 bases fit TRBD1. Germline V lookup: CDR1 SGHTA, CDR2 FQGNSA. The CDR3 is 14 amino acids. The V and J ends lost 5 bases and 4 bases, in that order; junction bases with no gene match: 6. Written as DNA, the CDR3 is TGTGCCAGCAGCCTTAGAGGACAGGGCTATGGCTACACCTTC. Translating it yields CASSLRGQGYGYTF.

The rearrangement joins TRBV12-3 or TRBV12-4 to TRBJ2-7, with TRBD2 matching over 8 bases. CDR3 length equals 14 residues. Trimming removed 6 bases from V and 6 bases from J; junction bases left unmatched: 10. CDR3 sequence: CASSLLGLAGEQYF. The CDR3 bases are TGTGCCAGCAGCCTCCTAGGGCTAGCGGGCGAGCAGTACTTC.

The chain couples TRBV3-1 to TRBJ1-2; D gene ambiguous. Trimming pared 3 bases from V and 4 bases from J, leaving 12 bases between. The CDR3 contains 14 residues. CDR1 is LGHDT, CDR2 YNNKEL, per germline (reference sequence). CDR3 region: CASSQNLEAYGYTF. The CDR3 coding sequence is TGTGCCAGCAGCCAGAACCTAGAAGCCTATGGCTACACCTTC. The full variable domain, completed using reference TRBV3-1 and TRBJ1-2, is DTAVSQTPKYLVTQMGNDKSIKCEQNLGHDTMYWYKQDSKKFLKIMFSYNNKELIINETVPNRFSPKSPDKAHLNLHINSLELGDSAVYFCASSQNLEAYGYTFGSGTRLTVV.

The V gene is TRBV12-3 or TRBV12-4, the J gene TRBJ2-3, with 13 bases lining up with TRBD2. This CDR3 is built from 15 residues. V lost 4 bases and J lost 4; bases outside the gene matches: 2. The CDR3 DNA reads TGTGCCAGCAGTTGGACTAGCGGGAGCCCAGATACGCAGTATTTT. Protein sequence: CASSWTSGSPDTQYF.

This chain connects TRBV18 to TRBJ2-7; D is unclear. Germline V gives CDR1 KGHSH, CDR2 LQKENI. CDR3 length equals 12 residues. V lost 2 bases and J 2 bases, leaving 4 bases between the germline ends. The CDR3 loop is CASSPSTYEQYF. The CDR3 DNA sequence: TGTGCCAGCTCACCAAGTACCTACGAGCAGTACTTC.

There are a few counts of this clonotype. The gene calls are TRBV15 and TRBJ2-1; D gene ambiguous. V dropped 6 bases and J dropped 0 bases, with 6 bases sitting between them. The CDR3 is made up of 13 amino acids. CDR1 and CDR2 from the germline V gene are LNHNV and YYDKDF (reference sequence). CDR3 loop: CATSWSSYNEQFF. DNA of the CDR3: TGTGCCACCAGTTGGAGCTCCTACAATGAGCAGTTCTTC.

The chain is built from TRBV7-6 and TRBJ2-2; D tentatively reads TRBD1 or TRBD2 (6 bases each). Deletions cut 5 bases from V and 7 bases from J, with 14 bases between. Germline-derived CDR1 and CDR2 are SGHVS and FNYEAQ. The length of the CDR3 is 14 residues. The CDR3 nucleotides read TGTGCCAGCAGCCCCAACCGGGGGCACGGGGAGCTGTTTTTT. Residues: CASSPNRGHGELFF.

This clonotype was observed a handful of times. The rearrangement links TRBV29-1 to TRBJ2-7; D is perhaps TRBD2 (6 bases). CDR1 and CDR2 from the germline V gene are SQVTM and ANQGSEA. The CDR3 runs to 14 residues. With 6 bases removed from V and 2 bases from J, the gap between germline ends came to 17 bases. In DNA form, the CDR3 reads TGCAGCGTGGGGTCGGGACTGGGAACCTACGAGCAGTACTTC. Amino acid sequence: CSVGSGLGTYEQYF.

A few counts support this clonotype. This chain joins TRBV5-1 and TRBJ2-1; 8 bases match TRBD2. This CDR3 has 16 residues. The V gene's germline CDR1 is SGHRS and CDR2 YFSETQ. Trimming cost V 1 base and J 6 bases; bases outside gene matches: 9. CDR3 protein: CASSLSGVAGSNEQFF. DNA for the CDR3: TGCGCCAGCAGCTTGTCGGGGGTAGCGGGGAGCAATGAGCAGTTCTTC.

The CDR3 loop reads CATLGQGEGNTIYF. The CDR3 bases are TGTGCCACCCTCGGACAGGGTGAAGGAAACACCATATATTTT. This chain joins TRBV10-3 and TRBJ1-3; 8 bases align to TRBD1. The V gene end was trimmed by 10 bases and the J gene end by 4 bases; junction bases not matched to a gene: 9. The CDR3 runs 14 residues. Germline CDR1 is ENHRY and CDR2 is SYGVKD.

The CDR3 DNA follows: TGTGCCAGCAGCCAGCTGGGGGGACTAGCGGAAGACGAGCAGTACTTC. It yields the protein CASSQLGGLAEDEQYF. V usage is TRBV14 and J usage is TRBJ2-7, with 11 bases aligning to TRBD2. The germline V gene has CDR1 SGHDN and CDR2 FVKESK. There are 16 residues in the CDR3. The trim removed 3 bases at V and 5 bases at J, leaving 9 bases unmatched.

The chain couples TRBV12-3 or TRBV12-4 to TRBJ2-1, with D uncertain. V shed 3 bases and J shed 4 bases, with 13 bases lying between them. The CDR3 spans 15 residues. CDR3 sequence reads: CASSFIETDYNEQFF. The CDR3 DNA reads TGTGCCAGCAGTTTTATAGAAACGGATTACAATGAGCAGTTCTTC.